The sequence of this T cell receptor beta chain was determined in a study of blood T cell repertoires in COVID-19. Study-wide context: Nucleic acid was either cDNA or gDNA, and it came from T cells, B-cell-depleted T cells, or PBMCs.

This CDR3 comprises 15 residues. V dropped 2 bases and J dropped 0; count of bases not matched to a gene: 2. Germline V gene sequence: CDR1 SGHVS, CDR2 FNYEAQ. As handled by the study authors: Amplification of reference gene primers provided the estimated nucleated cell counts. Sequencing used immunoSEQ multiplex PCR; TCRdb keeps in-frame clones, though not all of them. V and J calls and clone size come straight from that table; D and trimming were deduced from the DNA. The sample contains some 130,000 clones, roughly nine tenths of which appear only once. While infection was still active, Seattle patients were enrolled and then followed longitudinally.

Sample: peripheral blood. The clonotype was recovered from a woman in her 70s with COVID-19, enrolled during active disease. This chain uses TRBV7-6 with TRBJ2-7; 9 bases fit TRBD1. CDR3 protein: CASSLLQGASYEQYF. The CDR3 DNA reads TGTGCCAGCAGCTTACTACAGGGGGCCTCCTACGAGCAGTACTTC.